The next 11 T cell receptor beta chains were all read from a single sample in a study of T-cell reconstitution after alpha-beta-depleted transplantation in children. As it was prepared, the TCRbeta library received unique molecular identifiers. TCRdb itself ran the PCR reads through MiXCR, one entry per CDR3 protein. The table includes fewer than 550,000 distinct CDR3 sequences, 9.5% to 12% detected once. This sample comprised PBMCs, mostly from graft donor cells, obtained 180 days after TCRalphabeta/CD19-depleted stem cell transplant. The receptor set was obtained from a female patient aged 2-9 years who had a stem cell transplant for aplastic anemia, so the T cells may come from the graft donor.

The chain employs TRBV20-1 and TRBJ1-1, with 10 bases aligning to TRBD1. Trimming removed 0 bases from V and 0 bases from J; junction bases left unmatched: 16. Per germline, CDR1 DFQATT and CDR2 SNEGSKA (reference sequence). The CDR3 consists of 20 residues. This CDR3 reads CSARDRGGGRDRGLNTEAFF. The CDR3 region has the DNA TGCAGTGCTAGAGACCGGGGAGGGGGCCGGGACAGGGGATTGAACACTGAAGCTTTCTTT.

The chain carries TRBV6-2 or TRBV6-3 and TRBJ2-7, with no clear D. Germline V gives CDR1 MNHEY, CDR2 SVGEGT. CDR3 length equals 12 residues. Trimming took 7 bases from V and 0 from J, leaving 7 bases between them. The CDR3 protein is CASTESSYEQYF. CDR3 coding DNA: TGTGCCAGCACCGAGAGCTCCTACGAGCAGTACTTC.

This rearrangement joins TRBV7-9 to TRBJ2-1; TRBD2 matches 9 bases. The CDR3 has 17 amino acids. The germline V gene has CDR1 SEHNR and CDR2 FQNEAQ (reference sequence). V shed 0 bases and J 3 bases; nucleotides not matched to a gene: 6. The CDR3 here is CASSLAWVAGVYNEQFF. The CDR3 DNA follows: TGTGCCAGCAGCTTAGCCTGGGTAGCGGGAGTCTACAATGAGCAGTTCTTC.

CDR3 sequence: CASSFGDGTAKNIQYF. CDR3 coding DNA: TGTGCCAGCAGTTTTGGGGACGGGACGGCCAAAAACATTCAGTACTTC. The chain recombines TRBV12-3 or TRBV12-4 with TRBJ2-4, with D perhaps being TRBD1 or TRBD2 (5 bases each). The CDR3 runs 16 residues. The V and J ends lost 3 bases and 1 base respectively, with 13 bases between them.

As concerns this clonotype: At one end the junction does not follow the germline gene, possibly because of a read error. The gene calls are TRBV7-2 and TRBJ2-3; D perhaps matches TRBD2 (5 bases). The germline CDR1 and CDR2 sequences are SGHTA and FQGNSA. The CDR3 extends over 17 amino acids. CDR3 nucleotides: TGTGCCAGCAGCCTAGCCCCTGGGTTCGTAGGCGCAGATACGCAGTATTTT. Its translation: CASSLAPGFVGADTQYF. Filled out from reference TRBV7-2 and TRBJ2-3, the complete variable domain reads GAGVSQSPSNKVTEKGKDVELRCDPISGHTALYWYRQSLGQGLEFLIYFQGNSAPDKSGLPSDRFSAERTGGSVSTLTIQRTQQEDSAVYLCASSLAPGFVGADTQYFGPGTRLTVL.

This clonotype was seen a few times. The J gene is TRBJ1-3, the V gene TRBV6-1; no firm D call. The germline gives CDR1 MNHNS, CDR2 SASEGT. This CDR3 has 14 residues. V was cut by 5 bases and J by 2 bases, with 10 bases left in between. CDR3 in amino acids: CASSPRVPGNTIYF. CDR3 bases: TGTGCCAGCAGTCCTAGGGTACCTGGAAACACCATATATTTT.

This clonotype turned up a few times. The V and J genes are TRBV10-2 and TRBJ2-2; the D is unclear. The CDR3 is made up of 16 amino acids. Germline V gene lookup returns CDR1 WSHSY and CDR2 SAAADI. V was clipped by 0 bases and J by 6 bases, with 14 bases between them. The CDR3 region is CASSESMVIRAGELFF. CDR3 coding DNA: TGCGCCAGCAGTGAGTCGATGGTCATCCGGGCCGGGGAGCTGTTTTTT.

This chain joins TRBV28 and TRBJ2-7; D is perhaps TRBD1 (6 bases). Germline CDR1 MDHEN, CDR2 SYDVKM. This CDR3 is 13 amino acids long. Trimming stripped 6 bases from V and 6 bases from J, with 15 bases between. The CDR3 DNA follows: TGTGCCAGCAGCCGACAGGCCCCTTCCGAGCAGTACGTC. It yields the protein CASSRQAPSEQYV.

Concerning this clonotype: This may arise from a read error, as a much more abundant clone is one base away. CDR3 region: CDSSSAQGIRGETQYF. CDR3 bases: TGTGACAGCAGTTCTGCACAGGGGATACGAGGAGAGACCCAGTACTTC. J is TRBJ2-5 and V is TRBV12-3 or TRBV12-4; 7 nucleotides match TRBD1. The CDR3 totals 16 residues.

This clonotype has more than one count but fewer than ten. The chain combines TRBV29-1 with TRBJ1-1, with D hard to call. The germline V and J ends were trimmed by 4 bases and 11 bases, with 5 bases remaining between them. This CDR3 is 8 amino acids long. The germline V gene encodes CDR1 SQVTM and CDR2 ANQGSEA. CDR3 sequence reads: CSVVGAFF. The CDR3 nucleotides read TGCAGCGTTGTTGGTGCTTTCTTT.

The chain couples TRBV5-1 to TRBJ2-1, with TRBD2 as a possible D gene (6 bases). Per germline, CDR1 SGHRS and CDR2 YFSETQ. Trimming took off 4 bases at V and 9 bases at J, with 14 bases between the two ends. The CDR3 length is 13 residues. The CDR3 coding sequence is TGCGCCAGCAGCCGTCCGCGGGATAGTGAGCAGTTCTTC. Its protein is CASSRPRDSEQFF.